A selection of T cell receptor beta chains follows, all from one sample in a study of CD8+CD57+ T cells in acquired aplastic anemia. TCRdb itself ran the reads through MiXCR, one entry per CDR3 protein. This repertoire shows more than 200,000 distinct CDR3 sequences, roughly 50% found once; its top ten account for approximately 20%. The sample comprised sorted CD4+, CD8+, or CD8+CD57+ T cells (not recorded which) from PBMCs. The origin of the receptors is a human donor with aplastic anemia. The CDR3 runs from the conserved cysteine through the conserved F or W. The order of the fields is V gene, J gene, CDR3 protein.

TRBV20-1	TRBJ1-5	CSAAGSNQPQHF
TRBV29-1	TRBJ2-1	CSVGSLAGFGNEQFF
TRBV2	TRBJ2-7	CASRGQGYEQYF
TRBV28	TRBJ1-1	CASSLSRDGGNTEAFF
TRBV6-1	TRBJ1-3	CASSPRGNTIYF
TRBV24-1	TRBJ2-1	CATSDPKLAGGSNEQFF
TRBV5-1	TRBJ2-2	CASSQAQNTGELFF
TRBV2	TRBJ2-5	CASGKRGGEETQYF
TRBV9	TRBJ1-5	CASSEQAGSRGQPQHF
TRBV20-1	TRBJ2-7	CSARVPGGSYEQYF
TRBV5-1	TRBJ2-1	CASSARTSDNEQFF
TRBV6-2/TRBV6-3	TRBJ2-7	CASSYKGQGALSYEQYF
TRBV2	TRBJ1-1	CASSREVTEAFF
TRBV12-3/TRBV12-4	TRBJ2-1	CASSSPLGTLNEQFF
TRBV9	TRBJ1-2	CASSVVGLQLYGYTF
TRBV2	TRBJ2-1	CASSEALQGGYNEQFF
TRBV30	TRBJ1-6	CAWSVQEGSPLHF
TRBV20-1	TRBJ1-5	CSASDTQYQPQHF
TRBV7-9	TRBJ1-2	CASTPRNRVDYGYTF
TRBV29-1	TRBJ2-7	CSARTGTSYEQYF
TRBV6-5	TRBJ2-1	CASSSRSGQGIYNEQLF
TRBV20-1	TRBJ2-3	CSARDLVAGTDTQYF
TRBV7-8	TRBJ2-1	CASSLADGTDNEQFF
TRBV5-4	TRBJ2-7	CASSSGTSGVNEQYF
TRBV19	TRBJ1-1	CASSIEGTEAFF
TRBV20-1	TRBJ1-5	CSARKQDYSNQPQHF
TRBV7-2	TRBJ2-7	CASSTQGRGMYEQYF
TRBV9	TRBJ2-7	CASSVTGTGGRYEQYF
TRBV9	TRBJ1-2	CASSLAREGYTF
TRBV5-6	-	CASSLEGTGDYNIQYF
TRBV20-1	TRBJ2-5	CSARGLETQYF
TRBV7-6	TRBJ2-1	CASSRDLNNEQFF
TRBV4-3	TRBJ2-1	CASSQRQVGGNSEQFF
TRBV9	TRBJ1-2	CASSVRMGGEGYTF
TRBV12-3/TRBV12-4	TRBJ2-3	CASSASGGTDTQYF
TRBV12-3/TRBV12-4	TRBJ2-6	CASSSYQRTGGPLSGANVLTF
TRBV7-8	TRBJ1-6	CASSSGASSPLHF
TRBV19	TRBJ2-7	CASSIRTESYEQCF
TRBV9	TRBJ2-5	CASGRTGGQETQYF
TRBV29-1	TRBJ2-7	CSGIDNSYEQYF
TRBV11-2	TRBJ1-2	CASSLGGPGAGYTF
TRBV19	TRBJ1-2	CAGSSSGGSNYGYAF
TRBV2	TRBJ2-2	CASRHNNRAGELFF
TRBV6-1	TRBJ2-7	CASSEGGDRFYEQYF
TRBV10-1	TRBJ1-4	CASSESTGGHPTNEKLFF
TRBV7-2	TRBJ2-7	CASSPGPLSSYEQYF
TRBV19	TRBJ1-2	CASIHSGTGHSYTF
TRBV15	TRBJ1-2	CATPAGLYGYTF
TRBV7-6	TRBJ2-7	CASSFRGSSYEQYF
TRBV7-3	TRBJ1-6	CASSLRGRQGDSPLHF
TRBV5-1	TRBJ1-2	CASSRSGTANYGYTF
TRBV18	TRBJ1-1	CASSPGRDTEAFF
TRBV15	TRBJ2-2	CATSRDPRATGELFF
TRBV20-1	TRBJ2-5	CSAPRGARETQYF